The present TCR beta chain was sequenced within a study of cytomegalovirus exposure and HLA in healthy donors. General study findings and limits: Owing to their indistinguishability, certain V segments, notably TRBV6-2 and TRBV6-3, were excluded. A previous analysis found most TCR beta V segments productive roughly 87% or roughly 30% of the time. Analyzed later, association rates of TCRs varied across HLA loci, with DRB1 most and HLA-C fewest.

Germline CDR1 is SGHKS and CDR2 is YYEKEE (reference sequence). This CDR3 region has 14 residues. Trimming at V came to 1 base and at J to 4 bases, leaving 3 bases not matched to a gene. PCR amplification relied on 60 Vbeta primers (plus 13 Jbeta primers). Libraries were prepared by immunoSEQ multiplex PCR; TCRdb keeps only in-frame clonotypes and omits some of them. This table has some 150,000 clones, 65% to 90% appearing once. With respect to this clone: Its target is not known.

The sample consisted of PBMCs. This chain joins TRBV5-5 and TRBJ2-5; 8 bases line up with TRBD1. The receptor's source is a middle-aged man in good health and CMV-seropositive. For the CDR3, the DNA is TGTGCCAGCAGCTTGTCTGGACAGGGAGAGACCCAGTACTTC. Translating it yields CASSLSGQGETQYF.